The next 26 T cell receptor beta chains were all read from a single sample in a study of cytomegalovirus exposure and HLA in healthy donors. PCR primers comprised 60 Vbeta and 13 Jbeta primers. Only in-frame clones appear in the TCRdb table, and some are missing; sequencing was by immunoSEQ multiplex PCR. Counted here are over 85,000 clones, 73% occurring once; the ten biggest clones make up more than 3%. Sequencing input: PBMCs. The receptors were gathered from a middle-aged man in good health and CMV-seronegative.

The chain carries TRBV5-1 and TRBJ2-2; the D gene is possibly TRBD2 (7 bases). Trimming removed 4 bases at V and 7 bases at J, with 20 bases between. The germline gives CDR1 SGHRS, CDR2 YFSETQ. The CDR3 contains 16 residues. CDR3 amino acids: CASSQGGGGFNGELFF. The CDR3 DNA follows: TGCGCCAGCAGCCAGGGAGGCGGGGGCTTCAACGGGGAGCTGTTTTTT.

The chain recombines TRBV2 with TRBJ2-3; possible D gene TRBD2, 6 bases. Trimming pared 6 bases from V and 5 bases from J, leaving 12 bases between. The CDR3 sequence is 13 residues long. CDR1 and CDR2 from the germline V gene are SNHLY and FYNNEI. The CDR3 protein is CASRIAGIDTQYF. CDR3 bases: TGTGCCAGCAGGATTGCGGGAATAGATACGCAGTATTTT.

This clone was detected only a few times. The chain employs TRBV27 and TRBJ2-1, with 7 bases identical to TRBD1. This CDR3 comprises 14 residues. From germline, CDR1 is MNHEY and CDR2 SMNVEV (reference sequence). Losses at the gene ends were 6 bases for V and 6 bases for J; bases not matched to a gene: 8. In DNA form, the CDR3 reads TGTGCCAGCAGAAAGGGGGCCCCACTCAATGAGCAGTTCTTC. Translated: CASRKGAPLNEQFF.

CDR3 DNA sequence: TGTGCCAGCAGAAATAGCGGGGGGACCGGGGAGCTGTTTTTT. Translation gives CASRNSGGTGELFF. The chain has TRBV2 and TRBJ2-2; 10 nucleotides line up with TRBD2. The CDR3 loop spans 14 amino acids. Germline CDR1 SNHLY, CDR2 FYNNEI. V dropped 6 bases and J dropped 5; count of bases not matched to a gene: 3.

V gene TRBV27 combines with J gene TRBJ1-4; 8 bases are a match to TRBD1. This CDR3 spans 14 amino acids. Germline values: CDR1 MNHEY, CDR2 SMNVEV (reference sequence). The V and J ends lost 7 bases and 7 bases, in that order; junction bases with no gene match: 8. CDR3 DNA: TGTGCCAGCAAGGAGGGACAGGCGAGTGAAAAACTGTTTTTT. Protein sequence: CASKEGQASEKLFF. The whole variable domain, remainder taken from reference TRBV27 and TRBJ1-4, is EAQVTQNPRYLITVTGKKLTVTCSQNMNHEYMSWYRQDPGLGLRQIYYSMNVEVTDKGDVPEGYKVSRKEKRNFPLILESPSPNQTSLYFCASKEGQASEKLFFGSGTQLSVL.

V is TRBV9 and J is TRBJ1-1, with TRBD1 matching 7 bases. Germline CDR1 and CDR2: SGDLS and YYNGEE. Germline trimming cut 7 bases from V and 4 bases from J; bases unmatched to any gene: 4. The CDR3 extends over 12 amino acids. This CDR3 is CASQGGGTEAFF. The CDR3 DNA is TGTGCCAGCCAGGGGGGTGGCACTGAAGCTTTCTTT.

The chain recombines TRBV21-1 with TRBJ1-5; TRBD1, the D gene given by the table, was not confirmed from the DNA. TRBV21-1 is designated a pseudogene. The length of the CDR3 is 16 residues. Here the CDR3 DNA reads TGTGCCAGCAGCAAAGGGGCAGGGTATAGCAATCAGCCCCAGCATTTT. This encodes CASSKGAGYSNQPQHF.

The rearrangement links TRBV4-2 to TRBJ2-5, with TRBD2 matching 13 bases. Germline values: CDR1 LGHNA, CDR2 YNFKEQ. The CDR3 runs 20 residues. V was clipped by 0 bases and J by 0 bases; unmatched bases: 10. In DNA, the CDR3 is TGTGCCAGCAGCCAAGATGATCGGACTAGCGGGGGCTTCTACCAAGAGACCCAGTACTTC. Translated, it gives CASSQDDRTSGGFYQETQYF.

V gene TRBV5-1 combines with J gene TRBJ2-7; 7 bases match TRBD2. Per the germline V gene, CDR1 is SGHRS and CDR2 is YFSETQ. CDR3 length equals 14 residues. J lost 6 bases, V lost 0 bases, and 6 bases had no gene match. CDR3 residues: CASSLGGGGREQYF. The DNA of the CDR3 is TGCGCCAGCAGCTTGGGTGGGGGAGGGCGCGAGCAGTACTTC.

This clone was seen a handful of times. Distinct nucleotide sequences in the sample also encode this CDR3. This rearrangement joins TRBV6-5 to TRBJ2-1, with D perhaps matching TRBD1 (5 bases). Trimming removed 0 bases at V and 3 bases at J, with 12 bases between. Germline V lookup: CDR1 MNHEY, CDR2 SVGAGI. CDR3 length: 16 amino acids. The CDR3 DNA follows: TGTGCCAGCAGTTACTCTGACAGAACCTACTACAATGAGCAGTTCTTC. Translation: CASSYSDRTYYNEQFF.

The chain carries TRBV16 and TRBJ1-2; the match to TRBD1 covers 8 bases. Germline lookup yields CDR1 KGHSY and CDR2 FQNENV. The V segment lost 5 bases and the J segment 4 bases; nucleotides outside the gene matches: 3. The CDR3 totals 13 residues. The CDR3 here is CASSGQGVYGYTF. DNA of the CDR3: TGTGCCAGCAGCGGACAGGGTGTCTATGGCTACACCTTC.

V usage is TRBV2 and J usage is TRBJ1-1; D is uncertain. The CDR3 extends over 14 amino acids. Germline V gene lookup returns CDR1 SNHLY and CDR2 FYNNEI. The V gene lost 0 bases and the J gene lost 7 bases, with 12 bases spanning the gap. This CDR3 is CASSEARVRNEAFF. The CDR3 DNA is TGTGCCAGCAGTGAAGCGCGGGTTAGGAATGAAGCTTTCTTT.

The rearrangement joins TRBV2 to TRBJ2-1; D ambiguous. CDR1 and CDR2 from the germline V gene are SNHLY and FYNNEI. This CDR3 comprises 12 residues. Trimming cost V 3 bases and J 4 bases, with 4 bases left between them. CDR3 in DNA: TGTGCCAGCAGTGACGCGTACAATGAGCAGTTCTTC. Translated, it gives CASSDAYNEQFF.

This clone was counted once. This chain connects TRBV15 to TRBJ2-4, with D possibly matching TRBD2 (5 bases). V was trimmed by 1 base and J by 0 bases, leaving 10 bases between them. Per germline, CDR1 LNHNV and CDR2 YYDKDF (reference sequence). This CDR3 has 16 residues. DNA for the CDR3: TGTGCCACCAGCAGAGGGCGAGGGCTAGCCAAAAACATTCAGTACTTC. Protein product: CATSRGRGLAKNIQYF.

The chain has TRBV15 and TRBJ2-1, with 9 bases lining up with TRBD2. The CDR3 totals 16 residues. J lost 3 bases, V lost 2 bases, and 5 bases had no gene match. Germline-derived CDR1 and CDR2 are LNHNV and YYDKDF (reference sequence). The CDR3 loop reads CATSRHSGGNYNEQFF. For the CDR3, the DNA is TGTGCCACCAGCAGACACAGCGGGGGGAACTACAATGAGCAGTTCTTC.

This chain uses TRBV4-1 with TRBJ1-2; 7 nucleotides agree with TRBD1. Germline trimming cut 4 bases from V and 2 bases from J; bases unmatched to any gene: 7. Germline V CDR1 and CDR2: MGHRA, YSYEKL. The CDR3 totals 15 residues. The CDR3 loop reads CASSPRDRDNYGYTF. In nucleotides, the CDR3 is TGCGCCAGCAGCCCCCGTGACAGGGACAACTATGGCTACACCTTC.

The rearrangement uses TRBV5-1 and TRBJ1-1; the D is unclear. Trimming stripped 0 bases from V and 7 bases from J, with 13 bases between. CDR3 length: 14 amino acids. Per the germline V gene, CDR1 is SGHRS and CDR2 is YFSETQ. The CDR3 DNA follows: TGCGCCAGCAGCTTGGCCTTTCTGGAGGGTGAAGCTTTCTTT. This sequence encodes CASSLAFLEGEAFF. Full variable domain (remainder filled in from reference TRBV5-1 and TRBJ1-1): KAGVTQTPRYLIKTRGQQVTLSCSPISGHRSVSWYQQTPGQGLQFLFEYFSETQRNKGNFPGRFSGRQFSNSRSEMNVSTLELGDSALYLCASSLAFLEGEAFFGQGTRLTVV.

This clone has a single count. This CDR3 is CASSPLAGEGETQYF. CDR3 DNA sequence: TGCGCCAGCAGTCCACTAGCGGGGGAGGGTGAGACCCAGTACTTC. The chain is built from TRBV10-2 and TRBJ2-5; 11 bases align to TRBD2. The CDR3 spans 15 residues. CDR1 WSHSY and CDR2 SAAADI come from the germline V gene. Trimming took 5 bases from V and 5 from J; bases not matched to a gene: 7.

The V and J genes are TRBV5-1 and TRBJ2-3; the match to TRBD2 covers 11 bases. The CDR3 loop spans 15 amino acids. V lost 5 bases, J lost 2 bases, and 4 bases stayed unmatched. Germline values: CDR1 SGHRS, CDR2 YFSETQ. DNA for the CDR3: TGCGCCAGCAGAATTAGCGGGGGGGCCACAGATACGCAGTATTTT. It yields the protein CASRISGGATDTQYF.

The chain joins TRBV7-3 to TRBJ2-3, with TRBD2 matching 12 bases. This CDR3 region has 16 residues. Trimming took 5 bases from V and 6 from J; bases not matched to a gene: 9. CDR1 and CDR2 from the germline V gene are SGHTA and FQGTGA. This chain's CDR3 is CASSQVGLAGIDTQYF. Written as DNA, the CDR3 is TGTGCCAGCAGCCAAGTAGGACTAGCGGGGATTGATACGCAGTATTTT.

This clone has a handful of counts. The chain uses TRBV6-1 and TRBJ2-7; TRBD1 agrees at 10 bases. Trimming removed 1 base from V and 4 bases from J; junction bases left unmatched: 1. Germline V gene data show CDR1 as MNHNS and CDR2 as SASEGT. CDR3 length equals 14 residues. The CDR3 DNA is TGTGCCAGCAGTGAAGGACAGGGGGCGTACGAGCAGTACTTC. Its translation is CASSEGQGAYEQYF.

The chain joins TRBV7-9 to TRBJ2-3, with D perhaps matching TRBD2 (7 bases). This CDR3 comprises 14 residues. The V gene lost 1 base and the J gene lost 6 bases, with 11 bases spanning the gap. Germline-derived CDR1 and CDR2 are SEHNR and FQNEAQ (reference sequence). CDR3 sequence reads: CASSLEQGGDTQYF. The CDR3 coding sequence is TGTGCCAGCAGCTTAGAACAGGGAGGGGATACGCAGTATTTT.

The chain couples TRBV7-2 to TRBJ1-5, with D unclear. The germline gives CDR1 SGHTA, CDR2 FQGNSA. Trimming took 1 base from V and 6 from J, leaving 7 bases between them. This CDR3 is 13 amino acids long. The CDR3 loop is CASSLDSFQPQHF. The DNA of the CDR3 is TGTGCCAGCAGCTTAGATAGCTTTCAGCCCCAGCATTTT.

V and J are TRBV5-4 and TRBJ2-2; D is possibly TRBD1 (6 bases). V was shortened by 3 bases and J by 4 bases, with 22 bases between the two germline ends. The CDR3 sequence is 18 residues long. Germline assignment: CDR1 SGHNT and CDR2 YYREEE (reference sequence). This CDR3 reads CASSSNPRGGAATGELFF. In DNA form, the CDR3 reads TGTGCCAGCAGCTCCAACCCTCGTGGGGGCGCTGCCACCGGGGAGCTGTTTTTT.

V and J are TRBV21-1 and TRBJ1-4. TRBV21-1 is flagged as a pseudogene. The CDR3 loop spans 13 amino acids. The CDR3 is CASRGGCDEKLFF. DNA for the CDR3: TGTGCCAGCCGCGGGGGGTGTGATGAAAAACTGTTTTTT.

This clone was picked up a small number of times. The chain couples TRBV28 to TRBJ1-1; D is uncertain. With 6 bases removed from V and 1 base from J, the gap between germline ends came to 9 bases. Germline-derived CDR1 and CDR2 are MDHEN and SYDVKM. The CDR3 has 13 residues. CDR3: CASSIQQNTEAFF. DNA for the CDR3: TGTGCCAGCAGCATACAACAGAACACTGAAGCTTTCTTT.